These T cell receptor beta chains were read from a single sample in a study of CD4+ T cells in melanoma. The table came from immunoSEQ multiplex PCR; TCRdb's copy has only in-frame clones and leaves some out. The data contain 52,000 or so clones, over 60% of them singletons. Input material: tumor tissue. The receptors shown here come from a human donor with melanoma. The CDR3 runs from the conserved cysteine through the conserved F or W. A D gene is named only where the DNA matches it firmly. Size tells how often a clone was seen (once, few, many) or the class of an expanded clone, and some rows leave it out.

>TRBV10-1|once|TRBD2|TRBJ2-3
TGCGCCAGCAGTGAACTAGCGGGGGCCCTCACAGATACGCAGTATTTT
CASSELAGALTDTQYF
>TRBV6-6|few|NA|TRBJ2-7
TGTGCCAGCAGTCTGACTACCTCCTACGAGCAGTACTTC
CASSLTTSYEQYF
>TRBV19|NA|NA|TRBJ1-2
TGTGCCAGTAAAACGGGGGAGGGCGACTACACCTTC
CASKTGEGDYTF
>TRBV25-1|NA|NA|TRBJ1-6
TGTGCCAGCAGACCCCCCCCAAGACAGGATTATAATTCACCCCTCCACTTT
CASRPPPRQDYNSPLHF
>TRBV5-1|NA|TRBD2|TRBJ2-1
TGCGCCAGCAGTTATAGCGGGGGGGCTGATGAGCAGTTCTTC
CASSYSGGADEQFF
>TRBV27|NA|TRBD1|TRBJ2-7
TGTGCCAGCAGTTCCCCCGGACAGGGGCCCTACGAGCAGTACTTC
CASSSPGQGPYEQYF
>TRBV5-4|many|TRBD2|TRBJ2-3
TGTGCCAGCAGCTTGGGTCGGACTAGCGGGGGGGCTAGCACAGATACGCAGTATTTT
CASSLGRTSGGASTDTQYF
>TRBV6-1|NA|TRBD1|TRBJ2-1
TGTGCCAGCAGTGCGGAAAGGACAGGGAGGAGAGATGAGCAGTTCTTC
CASSAERTGRRDEQFF
>TRBV6-6|once|NA|TRBJ2-7
TGTGCCAGCAGAGCTAGCGCATCCTACGAGCAGTACTTC
CASRASASYEQYF
>TRBV5-4|NA|TRBD1|TRBJ2-7
TGTGCCAGCAGCCCTGGACAGGGCCTTTCCTACGAGCAGTACTTC
CASSPGQGLSYEQYF
>TRBV9|few|NA|TRBJ2-1
TGTGCCAGCAGCGTAGATGACGGAGTCTACAATGAGCAGTTCTTC
CASSVDDGVYNEQFF
>TRBV7-8|NA|NA|TRBJ1-1
TGTGCCAGCAGCTTATTTGGAGGAAACACTGAAGCTTTCTTT
CASSLFGGNTEAFF
>TRBV5-6|few|NA|TRBJ1-1
TGTGCCAGCAGCTTGAACCCCTGGGGGGCGGACACTGAAGCTTTCTTT
CASSLNPWGADTEAFF
>TRBV2|NA|TRBD1|TRBJ1-1
TGTGCCAGCGGGACAGGAAACACTGAAGCTTTCTTT
CASGTGNTEAFF
>TRBV18|few|TRBD1|TRBJ1-1
TGTGCCAGCTCACCAACGACAGGGATGAACACTGAAGCTTTCTTT
CASSPTTGMNTEAFF
>TRBV7-2|few|NA|TRBJ1-6
TGTGCCAGCAGCTTAGGGCGATATAATTCACCCCTCCACTTT
CASSLGRYNSPLHF
>TRBV4-1|NA|TRBD1|TRBJ2-2
TGCGCCAGCAGGACGACAGGGAGCACCGGGGAGCTGTTTTTT
CASRTTGSTGELFF
>TRBV4-2|few|TRBD1|TRBJ2-7
TGTGCCAGCAGCTCCGGGACAGGGTACGAGCAGTACTTC
CASSSGTGYEQYF
>TRBV18|NA|NA|TRBJ1-5
TGTGCCAGCTCACTGGGGTTTAATCAGCCCCAGCATTTT
CASSLGFNQPQHF
>TRBV5-1|NA|NA|TRBJ2-3
TGCGCCAGCAGCTTGGGTGCGGTTGGGGGGCGAGATACGCAGTATTTT
CASSLGAVGGRDTQYF
>TRBV7-6|medium-sized|NA|TRBJ2-3
TGTGCCAGCAGCCCCTCACGGATCAGGGGCACAGATACGCAGTATTTT
CASSPSRIRGTDTQYF
>TRBV14|NA|NA|TRBJ1-4
TGTGCCAGCAGCCAAGAATTATTCACGCGTGCAACTAATGAAAAACTGTTTTTT
CASSQELFTRATNEKLFF
>TRBV5-1|NA|NA|TRBJ1-1
TGCGCCAGCAGCTTGGGCCTTGGAGCTGAAGCTTTCTTT
CASSLGLGAEAFF
>TRBV5-1|NA|NA|TRBJ2-5
TGCGCCAGCAGCTCAGGGGCCCAAGAGACCCAGTACTTC
CASSSGAQETQYF
>TRBV9|NA|NA|TRBJ2-7
TGTGCCAGCAGCGCCCCCGGGGGTTTTAGCGAGCAGTACTTC
CASSAPGGFSEQYF
>TRBV28|NA|NA|TRBJ1-2
TGTGCCTCCACACCCCAGGGTACTGGCTACACCTTC
CASTPQGTGYTF
>TRBV19|NA|NA|TRBJ1-5
TGTGCCAGTACCCGAGGGACTGATGTTAGCAATCAGCCCCAGCATTTT
CASTRGTDVSNQPQHF
>TRBV2|once|NA|TRBJ1-2
TGTGCCAGCAGTGAAAAGGACTATGGCTACACCTTC
CASSEKDYGYTF
>TRBV10-2|NA|NA|TRBJ1-1
TGCGCCAGCAGTGAGACCCCTGGGGCTGAAGCTTTCTTT
CASSETPGAEAFF
>TRBV6-6|NA|NA|TRBJ1-2
TGTGCCAGCAGTCGTCAAGGGACGGCGGGAGGCTACACCTTC
CASSRQGTAGGYTF
>TRBV6-5|NA|NA|TRBJ2-7
TGTGCCAGCGGAAAAGCGAGGCAAACCTACGAGCAGTACTTC
CASGKARQTYEQYF
>TRBV9|NA|NA|TRBJ2-2
TGTGCCAGCAGCGCGAGCTCCGGGGAGCTGTTTTTT
CASSASSGELFF
>TRBV2|NA|TRBD1|TRBJ1-3
TGTGCCAGCAGTTCGGACAGGGGGAACACCATATATTTT
CASSSDRGNTIYF
>TRBV11-3|once|NA|TRBJ2-1
TGTGCCAGCAGCCTAAGCGGTACCGGTGAGCAGTTCTTC
CASSLSGTGEQFF
>TRBV7-9|few|TRBD2|TRBJ2-1
TGTGCCAGCAGCCGGACTAGCGGGGGGGCCAGGCGCAATGAGCAGTTCTTC
CASSRTSGGARRNEQFF
>TRBV10-1|NA|NA|TRBJ2-1
TGCGCCAGCAGTGGATTGGGGGAGCAGTTCTTC
CASSGLGEQFF
>TRBV5-1|NA|NA|TRBJ2-7
TGCGCCAGCAAGGGAGGGGGCTCCGAGCAGTACTTC
CASKGGGSEQYF
>TRBV6-1|NA|NA|TRBJ1-1
TGTGCCAGCAGCACCGAGGTGGGAAACACTGAAGCTTTCTTT
CASSTEVGNTEAFF
>TRBV2|NA|TRBD2|TRBJ2-2
TGTGCCAGCACCCCTAGCGGGGGGGATACCGGGGAGCTGTTTTTT
CASTPSGGDTGELFF
>TRBV7-2|NA|TRBD1|TRBJ2-7
TGTGCCAGCAGCATACAGACAGGGGCCGAGCAGTACTTC
CASSIQTGAEQYF
>TRBV28|few|NA|TRBJ2-2
TGTGCCAGCACCCAGGGGGGGTGGACCGGGGAGCTGTTTTTT
CASTQGGWTGELFF
>TRBV6-1|NA|NA|TRBJ1-6
TGTGCCAGCAGTGTGGTTTGGATGGGTGGTAATTCACCCCTCCACTTT
CASSVVWMGGNSPLHF
>TRBV4-3|few|NA|TRBJ1-1
TGCGCCAGCAGCCAAGATCTAGGGGCGGGTGTGAACACTGAAGCTTTCTTT
CASSQDLGAGVNTEAFF
>TRBV2|NA|TRBD2|TRBJ2-1
TGTGCCAGCAGCCACAGACTAGCGGGGGACCGTCCGGACAATGAGCAGTTCTTC
CASSHRLAGDRPDNEQFF
>TRBV5-6|NA|TRBD2|TRBJ2-5
TGTGCCAGCAGCTCTACTAGCGGAGCTCTCCAAGAGACCCAGTACTTC
CASSSTSGALQETQYF
>TRBV7-3|once|NA|TRBJ2-2
TGTGCCAGCAGCTTAATAGTGAACACCGGGGAGCTGTTTTTT
CASSLIVNTGELFF
>TRBV28|NA|TRBD1|TRBJ2-5
TGTGCCAGCAGGTACCCCGGGACAGGGGGCTTTGAGACCCAGTACTTC
CASRYPGTGGFETQYF
>TRBV7-3|NA|TRBD1|TRBJ2-1
TGTGCCAGCAGCTTGACAGGGGATGAGCAGTTCTTC
CASSLTGDEQFF
>TRBV21-1|NA|NA|TRBJ2-3
TGTGCCAGCAGCTTTCAGCGGGGCTCTAGCACAGATACGCAGTATTTT
CASSFQRGSSTDTQYF
>TRBV7-2|once|NA|TRBJ2-7
TGTGCCAGCAGCTTATCAGGCTACGAGCAGTACTTC
CASSLSGYEQYF
>TRBV20-1|NA|NA|TRBJ2-3
TGCAGTGCTAGAGCCACAGATACGCAGTATTTT
CSARATDTQYF
>TRBV5-1|NA|NA|TRBJ2-7
TGCGCCAGCAGCCCTCGGGTTGGGTTCGAGCAGTACTTC
CASSPRVGFEQYF
>TRBV7-2|NA|TRBD2|TRBJ2-7
TGTGCCAGCAGCACCCAGCGGGGGGGCTACGAGCAGTACTTC
CASSTQRGGYEQYF
>TRBV6-6|NA|TRBD1|TRBJ2-7
TGTGCCAGCAGTGCCGGGACAGTCTTTCCCTACGAGCAGTACTTC
CASSAGTVFPYEQYF